The 9 T cell receptor beta chains below were found in one sample sequenced in a study of post-analysis software for immune sequencing data. Study observations and caveats: Patients had higher frequencies than controls of about five TRBV segments, including TRBV5-6, TRBV5-1 and TRBV20-1.

The antigens these receptors bind are not known. Included in the TCR beta cDNA libraries were unique molecular identifiers. TCRdb itself ran the PCR reads through MiXCR, one entry per CDR3 protein. Seen here are about 210,000 distinct CDR3 sequences, about 30% observed once, and the top ten hold nearly 3.5%. Sequencing was carried out using blood. These TCRs come from a girl between 2 and 17 years old with multiple sclerosis.

The V gene is TRBV7-9, the J gene TRBJ1-1, with 9 bases aligning to TRBD1. V trimming: 6 bases; J trimming: 2 bases; junction bases outside the gene matches: 10. The CDR3 contains 16 residues. The germline CDR1 and CDR2 sequences are SEHNR and FQNEAQ (reference sequence). CDR3 amino acids: CASRETKGQGNTEAFF. The DNA of the CDR3 is TGTGCCAGCAGAGAAACCAAGGGACAGGGTAACACTGAAGCTTTCTTT. Using reference TRBV7-9 and TRBJ1-1 for the parts outside the CDR3, the full variable domain is DTGVSQNPRHKITKRGQNVTFRCDPISEHNRLYWYRQTLGQGPEFLTYFQNEAQLEKSRLLSDRFSAERPKGSFSTLEIQRTEQGDSAMYLCASRETKGQGNTEAFFGQGTRLTVV.

The V call is TRBV6-2 or TRBV6-3, the J call TRBJ1-6; tentatively, D is TRBD1 (6 bases). V lost 2 bases and J 8 bases, leaving 13 bases between the germline ends. The CDR3 is 15 amino acids. Germline V gives CDR1 MNHEY, CDR2 SVGEGT. In nucleotides, the CDR3 is TGTGCCAGCAGTTACGCCGGGACACCCTATTCACCCCTCCACTTT. Translating gives CASSYAGTPYSPLHF.

The chain has TRBV28 and TRBJ1-5, with unresolved D. This CDR3 has 13 residues. Trimming cost V 7 bases and J 4 bases, with 11 bases left between them. The germline V gene has CDR1 MDHEN and CDR2 SYDVKM. The CDR3 loop reads CASNQNANQPQHF. CDR3 DNA: TGTGCCAGCAACCAAAACGCAAATCAGCCCCAGCATTTT.

In its sample, this clonotype was seen many times. The J gene is TRBJ2-1, the V gene TRBV18, with 9 bases aligning to TRBD1. The CDR3 sequence is 15 residues long. Germline CDR1 is KGHSH and CDR2 is LQKENI. The junction had 7 bases not matched to a gene; V was cut back by 4 bases and J by 6 bases. The CDR3: CASSLGTGLFNEQFF. DNA for the CDR3: TGTGCCAGCTCACTAGGGACAGGGTTGTTCAATGAGCAGTTCTTC.

This clonotype has only a few counts. The V and J genes are TRBV5-1 and TRBJ2-3; a possible D gene is TRBD2 (5 bases). This CDR3 comprises 12 residues. The V gene's germline CDR1 is SGHRS and CDR2 YFSETQ. V was shortened by 4 bases and J by 6 bases, with 9 bases between the two germline ends. The CDR3 is CASSVERDTQYF. In DNA form, the CDR3 reads TGCGCCAGCAGCGTGGAGCGGGATACGCAGTATTTT.

This clonotype was recorded at least ten times. The gene calls are TRBV4-2 and TRBJ2-1, with D unresolved. This CDR3 region has 13 residues. With 1 base removed from V and 4 bases from J, the gap between germline ends came to 5 bases. Germline CDR1 reads LGHNA; CDR2 reads YNFKEQ. Here the CDR3 DNA reads TGTGCCAGCAGCCAAGGGGGTTACAATGAGCAGTTCTTC. It encodes CASSQGGYNEQFF.

V is TRBV5-1 and J is TRBJ1-4; no definite D call. The CDR3 has 15 amino acids. CDR1 is SGHRS and CDR2 is YFSETQ in the germline V gene. V lost 0 bases and J lost 7, with 13 bases in between. The CDR3 region has the DNA TGCGCCAGCAGCTTGGGCAGCGGAGCCCTTGAAAAACTGTTTTTT. This sequence encodes CASSLGSGALEKLFF. Using reference TRBV5-1 and TRBJ1-4 for the parts outside the CDR3, the full variable domain is KAGVTQTPRYLIKTRGQQVTLSCSPISGHRSVSWYQQTPGQGLQFLFEYFSETQRNKGNFPGRFSGRQFSNSRSEMNVSTLELGDSALYLCASSLGSGALEKLFFGSGTQLSVL.

V usage is TRBV2 and J usage is TRBJ2-3, with 12 bases matching TRBD2. The trim removed 3 bases at V and 2 bases at J, leaving 6 bases unmatched. CDR1 is SNHLY, CDR2 FYNNEI, per germline. This CDR3 is built from 17 residues. The CDR3 nucleotides read TGTGCCAGCAGTGAGACTAGCGGGGGCCTTTTCACAGATACGCAGTATTTT. This codes for CASSETSGGLFTDTQYF.

In this sample, this clonotype turned up many times. The chain couples TRBV6-5 to TRBJ1-2, with D hard to call. V lost 2 bases and J 5 bases, leaving 9 bases between the germline ends. This CDR3 has 13 residues. Germline V gene data show CDR1 as MNHEY and CDR2 as SVGAGI. CDR3 DNA: TGTGCCAGCAGTTACAGCCAGGTGTATGGCTACACCTTC. Encoded protein: CASSYSQVYGYTF.